The 16 T cell receptor beta chains in this list originate from one sample, sequenced in a study of cytomegalovirus exposure and HLA in healthy donors. In the PCR, 60 Vbeta and 13 Jbeta primers were used. The method was immunoSEQ multiplex PCR; TCRdb's version includes in-frame clones alone and lacks a portion of them. The profile covers around 170,000 clones, with about 84% appearing a single time and approximately 3.9% taken by the ten largest. The sequencing sample was made of PBMCs. These receptor sequences come from a man aged 45-60 years in good health and CMV-seronegative.

V is TRBV6-6 and J is TRBJ2-1; 7 nucleotides line up with TRBD2. Losses at the gene ends were 11 bases for V and 4 bases for J; bases not matched to a gene: 2. The V gene's germline CDR1 is MNHNY and CDR2 SVGAGI (reference sequence). The CDR3 runs 11 residues. The CDR3 DNA follows: TGTGCCTCAGCGGGGTACAATGAGCAGTTCTTC. This sequence encodes CASAGYNEQFF.

The chain is built from TRBV2 and TRBJ2-5; TRBD1 matches at 7 bases. Per the germline V gene, CDR1 is SNHLY and CDR2 is FYNNEI. CDR3 length: 14 residues. V lost 6 bases to trimming and J lost 0 bases; unmatched junction nucleotides: 4. The CDR3 bases are TGTGCCAGCAGAGGGACAGAGTACCAAGAGACCCAGTACTTC. Translation: CASRGTEYQETQYF.

The chain links TRBV5-6 to TRBJ1-6; D remains unclear. V gave up 1 base and J gave up 10 bases, with 9 bases separating them. Germline V gene lookup returns CDR1 SGHDT and CDR2 YYEEEE. The CDR3 is 13 amino acids. The DNA for the CDR3 is TGTGCCAGCAGCTTGAGGGAGCGATCACCCCTCCACTTT. Translated, it gives CASSLRERSPLHF.

The genes are TRBV6-4 and TRBJ2-6; D perhaps matches TRBD1 (5 bases). Trimming left V 4 bases short and J 0 bases short, with 10 bases between. Germline loops: CDR1 MRHNA, CDR2 SNTAGT. The CDR3 sequence is 16 residues long. The CDR3 nucleotides read TGTGCCAGCAGTGTGGACACCAGCTCTGGGGCCAACGTCCTGACTTTC. As protein: CASSVDTSSGANVLTF.

This clone was observed a handful of times. J is TRBJ2-2 and V is TRBV10-3; D ambiguous. The CDR3 loop spans 14 amino acids. V was shortened by 7 bases and J by 4 bases, with 13 bases between the two germline ends. Per germline, CDR1 ENHRY and CDR2 SYGVKD. The CDR3 is CAIMFHGSTGELFF. Here the CDR3 DNA reads TGTGCCATCATGTTCCATGGCTCCACCGGGGAGCTGTTTTTT.

The rearrangement links TRBV11-3 to TRBJ2-1; 10 bases line up with TRBD2. CDR3 length: 17 amino acids. V shed 1 base and J 1 base; nucleotides not matched to a gene: 4. CDR1 and CDR2 from the germline V gene are SGHNT and YENEEA. The chain's CDR3 is CASSLGSSGGSYNEQFF. The CDR3 DNA sequence: TGTGCCAGCAGCTTAGGGTCTAGCGGGGGTTCCTACAATGAGCAGTTCTTC. Looking up the rest from reference TRBV11-3 and TRBJ2-1 gives the full variable domain: EAGVVQSPRYKIIEKKQPVAFWCNPISGHNTLYWYLQNLGQGPELLIRYENEEAVDDSQLPKDRFSAERLKGVDSTLKIQPAELGDSAVYLCASSLGSSGGSYNEQFFGPGTRLTVL.

The chain uses TRBV10-3 and TRBJ2-3, with D maybe TRBD1 (6 bases). Germline CDR1 ENHRY, CDR2 SYGVKD. CDR3 length: 14 amino acids. The V end was cut by 6 bases, the J end by 0 bases, with 10 bases between. CDR3 nucleotides: TGTGCCATCAGGGACAGCTCTAGCACAGATACGCAGTATTTT. This sequence encodes CAIRDSSSTDTQYF.

V usage is TRBV18 and J usage is TRBJ2-7; 7 nucleotides line up with TRBD1. Trimming cost V 3 bases and J 4 bases; bases outside gene matches: 9. Germline loops: CDR1 KGHSH, CDR2 LQKENI. The CDR3 consists of 15 residues. CDR3 loop: CASSPSQGVTYEQYF. In nucleotides, the CDR3 is TGTGCCAGCTCACCCTCGCAGGGGGTGACATACGAGCAGTACTTC.

The genes are TRBV18 and TRBJ2-7; 9 positions match TRBD1. Germline V gene lookup returns CDR1 KGHSH and CDR2 LQKENI. The CDR3 length is 15 residues. J gave up 5 bases and V 6 bases, and 11 bases lay outside the gene matches. This CDR3 reads CASSPRSQGADEQYF. The CDR3 DNA reads as TGTGCCAGCTCTCCGAGATCACAGGGGGCCGACGAGCAGTACTTC.

The V gene is TRBV5-1, the J gene TRBJ2-3; TRBD2 aligns across 12 bases. Germline lookup yields CDR1 SGHRS and CDR2 YFSETQ. The CDR3 covers 18 residues. The trim removed 2 bases at V and 0 bases at J, leaving 7 bases unmatched. The CDR3 spells CASSLLLAGGTSTDTQYF. In nucleotides, the CDR3 is TGCGCCAGCAGCTTATTGCTAGCGGGGGGGACTAGCACAGATACGCAGTATTTT.

This chain joins TRBV18 and TRBJ2-7; D remains ambiguous. In germline, CDR1 is KGHSH, CDR2 LQKENI. The CDR3 has 13 amino acids. Trimming shortened V by 3 bases and J by 3 bases, and 9 bases separated the two germline ends. The CDR3 DNA reads TGTGCCAGCTCACCTAGGAGAGACTACGAGCAGTACTTC. This gives the protein CASSPRRDYEQYF. The full variable domain, its missing parts supplied by reference TRBV18 and TRBJ2-7, is NAGVMQNPRHLVRRRGQEARLRCSPMKGHSHVYWYRQLPEEGLKFMVYLQKENIIDESGMPKERFSAEFPKEGPSILRIQQVVRGDSAAYFCASSPRRDYEQYFGPGTRLTVT.

This clone was counted only a few times. The chain has TRBV2 and TRBJ1-6; 10 nucleotides agree with TRBD1. Germline loops: CDR1 SNHLY, CDR2 FYNNEI. The ends lost 8 bases at V and 2 bases at J; junction bases unmatched: 3. The CDR3 length is 15 residues. CDR3 residues: CASWGQGTYNSPLHF. CDR3 DNA: TGTGCCAGCTGGGGACAGGGGACCTATAATTCACCCCTCCACTTT. Complete variable domain (other parts from reference TRBV2 and TRBJ1-6): EPEVTQTPSHQVTQMGQEVILRCVPISNHLYFYWYRQILGQKVEFLVSFYNNEISEKSEIFDDQFSVERPDGSNFTLKIRSTKLEDSAMYFCASWGQGTYNSPLHFGNGTRLTVT.

In this sample, this clone turned up a few times. The rearrangement joins TRBV20-1 to TRBJ1-2, with 7 bases matching TRBD1. Trimming removed 1 base from V and 8 bases from J; junction bases left unmatched: 1. Germline V gene lookup returns CDR1 DFQATT and CDR2 SNEGSKA (reference sequence). The CDR3 consists of 11 residues. This chain's CDR3 is CSARGQGGYTF. The CDR3 DNA sequence: TGCAGTGCTAGAGGACAGGGAGGCTACACCTTC.

In regard to this clone: Different DNA sequences within this sample yield the same CDR3. The gene calls are TRBV9 and TRBJ1-5; TRBD1 aligns across 8 bases. The ends lost 3 bases at V and 4 bases at J; junction bases unmatched: 3. The CDR3 totals 14 residues. The germline V gene encodes CDR1 SGDLS and CDR2 YYNGEE. The CDR3 DNA is TGTGCCAGCAGCGCCGGACAGGGAAATCAGCCCCAGCATTTT. Translating gives CASSAGQGNQPQHF.

The chain carries TRBV30 and TRBJ2-5; perhaps TRBD2 as D (6 bases). There are 12 residues in the CDR3. Trimming pared 1 base from V and 5 bases from J, leaving 8 bases between. Germline assignment: CDR1 GTSNPN and CDR2 SVGIG (reference sequence). The CDR3 is CAWSEAGETQYF. The CDR3 nucleotides are TGTGCCTGGAGTGAGGCGGGGGAGACCCAGTACTTC. Combining the CDR3 with reference TRBV30 and TRBJ2-5 gives the whole variable domain SQTIHQWPATLVQPVGSPLSLECTVEGTSNPNLYWYRQAAGRGLQLLFYSVGIGQISSEVPQNLSASRPQDRQFILSSKKLLLSDSGFYLCAWSEAGETQYFGPGTRLLVL.

The chain has TRBV19 and TRBJ1-5; 8 bases agree with TRBD1. V gave up 3 bases and J gave up 3 bases; unmatched junction bases: 4. CDR3 length: 15 amino acids. Germline V gene lookup returns CDR1 LNHDA and CDR2 SQIVND (reference sequence). CDR3 residues: CASSIDRGTNQPQHF. The CDR3, as DNA: TGTGCCAGTAGTATCGACAGGGGAACCAATCAGCCCCAGCATTTT.